This entry lists 9 T cell receptor beta chains sequenced from one sample in a study of blood T cell repertoires in COVID-19. Only in-frame clones appear in the TCRdb table, and some are missing; sequencing was by immunoSEQ multiplex PCR. The top ten hold 5% to 6% of the sample, which has approximately 150,000 clones, around 85% seen once. The sequenced sample consisted of peripheral blood. The receptors come from a human donor in a cohort sampled during active COVID-19.

This chain uses TRBV14 with TRBJ1-2; D call uncertain. Trimming left V 2 bases short and J 4 bases short, with 14 bases between. This CDR3 spans 15 amino acids. From germline, CDR1 is SGHDN and CDR2 FVKESK. CDR3 region: CASSQSVGLGYGYTF. In DNA, the CDR3 is TGTGCCAGCAGCCAAAGTGTGGGCCTGGGCTATGGCTACACCTTC.

V gene TRBV27 combines with J gene TRBJ2-4; 9 bases map to TRBD1. V lost 3 bases and J lost 0; bases outside the gene matches: 21. Germline CDR1 is MNHEY and CDR2 is SMNVEV (reference sequence). The CDR3 covers 22 residues. In nucleotides, the CDR3 is TGTGCCAGCAGTTTTCTCCCGTTACGGGACAGGGCCGCTGGGATAGCCAAAAACATTCAGTACTTC. It encodes CASSFLPLRDRAAGIAKNIQYF.

This clone was detected once. V gene TRBV4-3 combines with J gene TRBJ1-4; 9 nucleotides align to TRBD1. Trimming cost V 0 bases and J 7 bases; bases outside gene matches: 3. Germline V gene sequence: CDR1 LGHNA, CDR2 YSLEER. This CDR3 has 15 residues. CDR3 nucleotide sequence: TGCGCCAGCAGCCAAGAAACAGGGGGCGGTGAAAAACTGTTTTTT. The encoded protein is CASSQETGGGEKLFF.

V and J are TRBV27 and TRBJ2-3, with 8 bases fitting TRBD2. CDR1 is MNHEY, CDR2 SMNVEV, per germline (reference sequence). V shed 10 bases, J shed 4 bases, and the junction held 10 bases outside the gene matches. This CDR3 spans 14 amino acids. The CDR3, as DNA: TGTGCCACTACGGGGGGGGGCAGGCCAGATACGCAGTATTTT. This encodes CATTGGGRPDTQYF.

This clone was observed a single time. The chain combines TRBV27 with TRBJ1-1; D is perhaps TRBD1 (5 bases). V was shortened by 6 bases and J by 4 bases, with 12 bases between the two germline ends. The CDR3 is 13 residues long. Germline CDR1 MNHEY, CDR2 SMNVEV (reference sequence). This chain's CDR3 is CASSWGGSTEAFF. DNA of the CDR3: TGTGCCAGCAGCTGGGGGGGATCCACTGAAGCTTTCTTT.

The genes are TRBV6-2 or TRBV6-3 and TRBJ1-2; D gene unclear. This CDR3 has 14 residues. CDR1 is MNHEY, CDR2 SVGEGT, per germline. V shed 2 bases and J shed 6 bases, with 13 bases lying between them. The CDR3 nucleotides are TGTGCCAGCAGTTACGAGGGAACAGCCCATGGCTACACCTTC. Protein sequence: CASSYEGTAHGYTF.

The V gene is TRBV5-6, the J gene TRBJ1-2, with D perhaps TRBD1 (5 bases). In germline, CDR1 is SGHDT, CDR2 YYEEEE. V was pared by 1 base and J by 4 bases, with 14 bases between. This CDR3 has 15 amino acids. The CDR3 sequence: CASSLPTRGVYGYTF. CDR3 nucleotides: TGTGCCAGCAGCTTGCCCACTCGGGGGGTCTATGGCTACACCTTC.

This chain links TRBV19 with TRBJ2-5; 12 nucleotides match TRBD2. The germline CDR1 and CDR2 sequences are LNHDA and SQIVND (reference sequence). This CDR3 has 20 residues. V lost 3 bases and J lost 3; bases outside the gene matches: 17. For the CDR3, the DNA is TGTGCCAGTAGTATGTGGGCTAGCGGGAGGGCCAAGTATCAAGAAGAGACCCAGTACTTC. It is translated as CASSMWASGRAKYQEETQYF.

The V call is TRBV11-2, the J call TRBJ1-1; perhaps TRBD1 as D (5 bases). The CDR3 is made up of 16 amino acids. V shed 1 base and J shed 1 base, with 13 bases lying between them. Per the germline V gene, CDR1 is SGHAT and CDR2 is FQNNGV. The CDR3 loop is CASSLVGGQGNTEAFF. The DNA of the CDR3 is TGTGCCAGCAGCTTAGTGGGAGGGCAGGGGAACACTGAAGCTTTCTTT.